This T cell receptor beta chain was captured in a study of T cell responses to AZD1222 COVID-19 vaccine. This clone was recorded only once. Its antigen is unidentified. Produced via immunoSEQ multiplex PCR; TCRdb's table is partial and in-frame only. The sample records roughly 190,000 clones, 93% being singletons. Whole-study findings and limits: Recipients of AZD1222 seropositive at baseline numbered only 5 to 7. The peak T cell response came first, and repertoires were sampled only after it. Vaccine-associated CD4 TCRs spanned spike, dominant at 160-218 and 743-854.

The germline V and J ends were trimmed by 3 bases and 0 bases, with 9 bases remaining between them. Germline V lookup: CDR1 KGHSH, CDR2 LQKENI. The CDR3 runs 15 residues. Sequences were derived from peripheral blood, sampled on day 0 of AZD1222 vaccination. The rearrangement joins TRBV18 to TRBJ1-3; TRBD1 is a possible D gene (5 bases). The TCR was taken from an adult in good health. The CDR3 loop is CASSPGPPSGNTIYF. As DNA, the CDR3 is TGTGCCAGCTCACCGGGACCACCCTCTGGAAACACCATATATTTT. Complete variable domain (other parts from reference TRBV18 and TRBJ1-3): NAGVMQNPRHLVRRRGQEARLRCSPMKGHSHVYWYRQLPEEGLKFMVYLQKENIIDESGMPKERFSAEFPKEGPSILRIQQVVRGDSAAYFCASSPGPPSGNTIYFGEGSWLTVV.